This T cell receptor (beta chain) was sequenced in a study of control samples from healthy donors and cancer patients. CDR1 and CDR2 from the germline V gene are SGHVS and FQNEAQ. The trim removed 5 bases at V and 5 bases at J, leaving 8 bases unmatched. The CDR3 is made up of 14 amino acids. This clone was recorded a few times. Generated by immunoSEQ multiplex PCR, the TCRdb table keeps only in-frame clones and is missing some. This sample carries about 150,000 clones, under 90% of them seen once, and the ten largest clones take less than 5.5%. Sequenced: blood. The gene calls are TRBV7-8 and TRBJ2-7, with TRBD1 matching over 8 bases. This clonotype was obtained from a man aged 30-40 years in good health. This CDR3 is CASSNRDRSDEQYF. The CDR3 bases are TGTGCCAGCAGCAACCGGGACAGGAGCGACGAGCAGTACTTC.